The 3 T cell receptor beta chains presented below share a single source sample, sequenced in a study of T cells in women clearing cervical HPV infection. Profiled with immunoSEQ multiplex PCR; TCRdb holds only in-frame clones, not every one. The ten most abundant clones cover around 6.8% of a sample with more than 30,000 clones. Sequencing input: blood buffy coat. Source of these receptors: a woman between 18 and 70 years old with a cervical HPV16 infection that either progressed to CIN3+ or cleared (not recorded which).

Comments on this clone: The read comes to an end 3 residues before the CDR3 does, leaving the germline J gene to fill in the end. V and J are TRBV28 and TRBJ2-7; TRBD2 is a possible D gene (6 bases). The V gene's germline CDR1 is MDHEN and CDR2 SYDVKM. The CDR3 is 15 residues long. Trimming pared 8 bases from V and 4 bases from J, leaving 21 bases between. Incomplete CDR3 DNA: TGTGCCAGCCTCTCAGTCGGGGGTGGGCATTACGAG. Amino acid sequence: CASLSVGGGHYE. The full-length CDR3 reads as CASLSVGGGHYEQYF.

Points on this clone: The CDR3 extends 3 residues past the end of the read, so its final part is completed from the germline J gene. J is TRBJ2-1 and V is TRBV7-2; 7 bases map to TRBD1. The CDR3 has 15 amino acids. CDR1 is SGHTA, CDR2 FQGNSA, per germline. The ends lost 5 bases at V and 7 bases at J; junction bases unmatched: 11. Incomplete CDR3 DNA: TGTGCCAGCAGCCTCAATCCGGGACAGAAAAATGAG. Translation gives CASSLNPGQKNE. The full CDR3 sequence reads CASSLNPGQKNEQFF.

As to this clone: Read sequence stops 3 residues before the CDR3 end, and the germline J gene provides the missing end. The chain joins TRBV7-2 to TRBJ2-5; a weak D match, TRBD2 (6 bases). Germline CDR1 and CDR2: SGHTA and FQGNSA. V shed 0 bases and J shed 5 bases, with 13 bases lying between them. The CDR3 is 15 residues long. Incomplete CDR3 DNA: TGTGCCAGCAGCTTAGCTAGGAGGGCCGGTGAGACC. Amino acid sequence: CASSLARRAGET. The entire CDR3 sequence reads CASSLARRAGETQYF.